A single sample gave rise to the 29 T cell receptor beta chains below, sequenced in a study of beta chain features in type 1 diabetes. The isolated RNA, all of it, was reverse transcribed, so expressed TCRB transcripts were what got sequenced. The method was immunoSEQ multiplex PCR; TCRdb's version includes in-frame clones alone and lacks a portion of them. This sample has 15,000 to 18,000 clones, with around 43% found just once. Specimen: stem cell memory CD4+ T cells from blood. These receptors came from a woman between 40 and 55 years old in good health.

This chain connects TRBV7-8 to TRBJ2-3, with D possibly TRBD2 on 7 matching bases. The CDR3 loop spans 18 amino acids. Looked up from germline, CDR1 is SGHVS and CDR2 is FQNEAQ. Trimming took 1 base from V and 6 from J, leaving 23 bases between them. CDR3 in DNA: TGTGCCAGCAGCTTAGAGCCCATTCATAGGGGGGGCCAGGATACGCAGTATTTT. It is translated as CASSLEPIHRGGQDTQYF.

Here the CDR3 DNA reads TGTGCCAGCAGTTACCAAATGACAGGGAATGAGCAGTTCTTC. This encodes CASSYQMTGNEQFF. This rearrangement joins TRBV6-5 to TRBJ2-1; 7 bases agree with TRBD1. Germline trimming cut 2 bases from V and 7 bases from J; bases unmatched to any gene: 5. CDR1 is MNHEY and CDR2 is SVGAGI in the germline V gene. CDR3 size: 14 residues.

This clone was picked up a small number of times. This chain connects TRBV19 to TRBJ2-5; TRBD1 aligns across 7 bases. Germline V CDR1 and CDR2: LNHDA, SQIVND (reference sequence). V lost 5 bases and J lost 5; bases outside the gene matches: 8. The CDR3 contains 14 residues. The CDR3 coding sequence is TGTGCCAGTAGTCTGGATAGGGGGCGCGAGACCCAGTACTTC. Residues: CASSLDRGRETQYF.

This clone turned up a few times. CDR3 in amino acids: CASGFGANYGYTF. CDR3 nucleotide sequence: TGTGCTAGTGGTTTCGGAGCGAACTATGGCTACACCTTC. The chain couples TRBV12-5 to TRBJ1-2; D not resolved. The CDR3 extends over 13 amino acids. Trimming cost V 3 bases and J 2 bases, with 7 bases left between them. Germline CDR1 reads LGHNT; CDR2 reads FRNRAP.

This clone was detected only a few times. The V and J genes are TRBV6-7 and TRBJ2-3; D might be TRBD1 (6 bases). TRBV6-7 is labeled an ORF, and its function is uncertain. The CDR3 extends over 16 amino acids. The V gene lost 4 bases and the J gene lost 2 bases, with 16 bases spanning the gap. The CDR3 DNA reads as TGTGCCAGCAGTTTGGTTAGCGAGGGGGTCACAGATACGCAGTATTTT. This gives the protein CASSLVSEGVTDTQYF.

The rearrangement uses TRBV6-5 and TRBJ2-7, with TRBD2 matching over 11 bases. The V gene's germline CDR1 is MNHEY and CDR2 SVGAGI. CDR3 length equals 15 residues. The V segment lost 6 bases and the J segment 3 bases; nucleotides outside the gene matches: 7. The CDR3 spells CASRDLSGGDYEQYF. The CDR3 DNA is TGTGCCAGCAGGGACCTTAGCGGGGGGGACTACGAGCAGTACTTC.

The chain combines TRBV18 with TRBJ2-7, with TRBD2 identical over 12 bases. This CDR3 comprises 16 residues. The trim removed 4 bases at V and 2 bases at J, leaving 6 bases unmatched. CDR1 is KGHSH and CDR2 is LQKENI in the germline V gene. The CDR3 nucleotides are TGTGCCAGCTCACTCTCGGGACTAGCGGGTCCCTACGAGCAGTACTTC. This sequence encodes CASSLSGLAGPYEQYF.

The rearrangement links TRBV5-1 to TRBJ1-2; maybe TRBD1 (5 bases). CDR3 size: 12 residues. From germline, CDR1 is SGHRS and CDR2 YFSETQ. V shed 4 bases and J shed 4 bases, with 8 bases lying between them. The CDR3 loop reads CASSGDSYGYTF. CDR3 nucleotide sequence: TGCGCCAGCAGCGGAGACAGCTATGGCTACACCTTC.

The chain has TRBV10-3 and TRBJ1-2; D is ambiguous. This CDR3 comprises 13 residues. Germline CDR1 and CDR2: ENHRY and SYGVKD. V shed 6 bases and J shed 0 bases, with 8 bases lying between them. The CDR3 DNA sequence: TGTGCCATCAGCCATACAGCTAACTATGGCTACACCTTC. It codes for CAISHTANYGYTF.

The chain joins TRBV10-2 to TRBJ1-1; TRBD1 matches at 8 bases. The CDR3 sequence is 16 residues long. Germline CDR1 and CDR2: WSHSY and SAAADI. The V segment lost 2 bases and the J segment 0 bases; nucleotides outside the gene matches: 5. The CDR3 bases are TGCGCCAGCAGTGAGGGTCAGGGGGCAGTGAACACTGAAGCTTTCTTT. It translates to CASSEGQGAVNTEAFF.

This clone came up a few times. The chain carries TRBV5-1 and TRBJ1-1, with D possibly TRBD1 on 6 matching bases. There are 15 residues in the CDR3. From germline, CDR1 is SGHRS and CDR2 YFSETQ. The V end lost 4 bases, the J end lost 4 bases, and 17 bases lay between the germline ends. CDR3 sequence reads: CASSNQGTRGTEAFF. The CDR3 DNA reads TGCGCCAGCAGCAATCAGGGGACCCGTGGCACTGAAGCTTTCTTT.

This clone showed up just a few times. V is TRBV5-4 and J is TRBJ2-5, with D tentatively TRBD2 (5 bases). Trimming pared 2 bases from V and 5 bases from J, leaving 19 bases between. This CDR3 has 16 amino acids. CDR1 SGHNT and CDR2 YYREEE come from the germline V gene (reference sequence). This chain's CDR3 is CASSFGLGSLVETQYF. The CDR3 DNA reads TGTGCCAGCAGCTTCGGACTCGGGTCCCTGGTGGAGACCCAGTACTTC.

This clone was observed a few times. The rearrangement joins TRBV11-2 to TRBJ2-7, with 14 bases matching TRBD2. CDR3 length: 18 amino acids. The V gene's germline CDR1 is SGHAT and CDR2 FQNNGV. The trim removed 4 bases at V and 3 bases at J, leaving 11 bases unmatched. CDR3 loop: CASSSIKSGTSGGYEQYF. The CDR3 region has the DNA TGTGCCAGCAGCTCTATAAAATCCGGGACTAGCGGGGGCTACGAGCAGTACTTC.

The CDR3 nucleotides read TGTGCCAGCAGCTTAGCATTTACAGGACTAGGTTTTGGTCATGAGCAGTTCTTC. This encodes CASSLAFTGLGFGHEQFF. V gene TRBV7-2 combines with J gene TRBJ2-1; TRBD2 agrees at 7 bases. This CDR3 is built from 18 residues. V shed 0 bases and J 8 bases; nucleotides not matched to a gene: 16. The germline gives CDR1 SGHTA, CDR2 FQGNSA.

This chain links TRBV27 with TRBJ1-2, with D perhaps matching TRBD1 (5 bases). V was shortened by 3 bases and J by 6 bases, with 20 bases between the two germline ends. Germline V gene lookup returns CDR1 MNHEY and CDR2 SMNVEV (reference sequence). The CDR3 covers 16 residues. This CDR3 reads CASSFRFGRDSNGYTF. The CDR3 DNA reads TGTGCCAGCAGTTTCAGGTTCGGCCGAGACAGTAATGGCTACACCTTC.

This chain uses TRBV19 with TRBJ2-7; TRBD1 is a possible D gene (5 bases). This CDR3 region has 16 residues. The germline gives CDR1 LNHDA, CDR2 SQIVND (reference sequence). V lost 4 bases and J lost 3, with 19 bases in between. CDR3 amino acids: CASSRTSGRAIYEQYF. Here the CDR3 DNA reads TGTGCCAGTAGTAGAACATCCGGCAGGGCAATCTACGAGCAGTACTTC.

This clone appeared a few times. The chain uses TRBV11-3 and TRBJ2-5, with 8 bases lining up with TRBD2. V was clipped by 6 bases and J by 5 bases; unmatched bases: 11. This CDR3 spans 15 amino acids. Germline CDR1 SGHNT, CDR2 YENEEA. The CDR3 nucleotides are TGTGCCAGCAGACCCATAGCGGGGAGGGGGGAGACCCAGTACTTC. Its protein product is CASRPIAGRGETQYF.

The genes are TRBV29-1 and TRBJ2-1, with no clear D. With 7 bases removed from V and 0 bases from J, the gap between germline ends came to 19 bases. Germline V gives CDR1 SQVTM, CDR2 ANQGSEA. CDR3 length: 16 residues. This CDR3 is CSARSGIRSSYNEQFF. In nucleotides, the CDR3 is TGCAGCGCCCGAAGTGGCATTAGGAGCTCCTACAATGAGCAGTTCTTC.

The gene calls are TRBV7-6 and TRBJ2-7; tentatively, D is TRBD1 (6 bases). CDR3 length equals 14 residues. The germline gives CDR1 SGHVS, CDR2 FNYEAQ. V shed 1 base and J shed 6 bases, with 13 bases lying between them. CDR3 sequence (DNA): TGTGCCAGCAGCTTAGTCCCAGGGGAGTGCGAGCAGTACTTC. Translating it yields CASSLVPGECEQYF. The whole variable domain, remainder taken from reference TRBV7-6 and TRBJ2-7, is GAGVSQSPRYKVTKRGQDVALRCDPISGHVSLYWYRQALGQGPEFLTYFNYEAQQDKSGLPNDRFSAERPEGSISTLTIQRTEQRDSAMYRCASSLVPGECEQYFGPGTRLTVT.

The chain carries TRBV7-9 and TRBJ2-1; D gene ambiguous. The CDR3 runs to 11 residues. Germline assignment: CDR1 SEHNR and CDR2 FQNEAQ (reference sequence). With 1 base removed from V and 14 bases from J, the gap between germline ends came to 9 bases. CDR3 protein: CASSLDPVKFF. The CDR3 bases are TGTGCCAGCAGCTTAGACCCGGTAAAGTTCTTC.

The chain combines TRBV7-6 with TRBJ1-3; 10 bases match TRBD1. Germline lookup yields CDR1 SGHVS and CDR2 FNYEAQ. This CDR3 has 19 residues. V was pared by 2 bases and J by 2 bases, with 12 bases of the junction left unmatched. The CDR3 DNA follows: TGTGCCAGCAGCTTAATCCCACCACGGGACAGGGGTCCTGGAAACACCATATATTTT. Translation: CASSLIPPRDRGPGNTIYF.

The chain couples TRBV18 to TRBJ2-3; 7 bases map to TRBD1. The CDR3 has 16 residues. CDR1 is KGHSH and CDR2 is LQKENI in the germline V gene. Trimming at V came to 3 bases and at J to 1 base, leaving 7 bases not matched to a gene. The CDR3 protein is CASSPVLQGGTDTQYF. The CDR3 DNA sequence: TGTGCCAGCTCACCTGTCTTGCAGGGGGGCACAGATACGCAGTATTTT.

This clone was observed a few times. V usage is TRBV5-1 and J usage is TRBJ2-3; 13 bases agree with TRBD2. Germline CDR1 SGHRS, CDR2 YFSETQ. Trimming cost V 2 bases and J 1 base; bases outside gene matches: 16. The CDR3 covers 21 residues. CDR3 nucleotides: TGCGCCAGCAGCTTACGCCCACCGGGACTAGCGGGGAGTCCTGGCACAGATACGCAGTATTTT. Translating it yields CASSLRPPGLAGSPGTDTQYF.

This clone qualifies as medium-sized (0.01 to 0.1%). V gene TRBV7-6 combines with J gene TRBJ2-7; no reliable D call. V was shortened by 5 bases and J by 2 bases, with 7 bases between the two germline ends. Germline CDR1 SGHVS, CDR2 FNYEAQ. The CDR3 spans 12 residues. The CDR3 nucleotides are TGTGCCAGCAGCGGTAGCACCTACGAGCAGTACTTC. It translates to CASSGSTYEQYF.

This chain links TRBV5-4 with TRBJ2-1, with 7 bases identical to TRBD1. The CDR3 is 15 residues long. From germline, CDR1 is SGHNT and CDR2 YYREEE (reference sequence). The trim removed 3 bases at V and 5 bases at J, leaving 8 bases unmatched. CDR3: CASSSPGQPHNEQFF. The CDR3 DNA reads as TGTGCCAGCAGCTCTCCGGGACAGCCACACAATGAGCAGTTCTTC.

This CDR3 is CASSPIGGTNTGELFF. As DNA, the CDR3 is TGCGCCAGCAGCCCCATTGGGGGGACTAACACCGGGGAGCTGTTTTTT. The chain combines TRBV5-1 with TRBJ2-2, with D maybe TRBD2 (6 bases). The V gene lost 4 bases and the J gene lost 2 bases, with 15 bases spanning the gap. Germline CDR1 reads SGHRS; CDR2 reads YFSETQ. The CDR3 totals 16 residues.

The chain uses TRBV5-4 and TRBJ1-1; TRBD1 might be the D (5 bases). The CDR3 totals 14 residues. The germline V gene has CDR1 SGHNT and CDR2 YYREEE (reference sequence). The germline V and J ends were trimmed by 5 bases and 2 bases, with 13 bases remaining between them. As DNA, the CDR3 is TGTGCCAGCAGTAGACCGGGGGGTAACACTGAAGCTTTCTTT. Its protein product is CASSRPGGNTEAFF.

The rearrangement joins TRBV6-5 to TRBJ2-1; 9 bases fit TRBD1. V lost 2 bases, J lost 3 bases, and 2 bases stayed unmatched. Per the germline V gene, CDR1 is MNHEY and CDR2 is SVGAGI. The CDR3 spans 15 residues. For the CDR3, the DNA is TGTGCCAGCAGTTACGAGACAGGGGGCTACAATGAGCAGTTCTTC. Translated: CASSYETGGYNEQFF.

This clone has more than one count but fewer than ten. The CDR3 protein is CTYRDAQETQYF. DNA of the CDR3: TGTACCTACAGGGATGCACAAGAGACCCAGTACTTC. The chain combines TRBV21-1 with TRBJ2-5; TRBD1 reflects the table's D call only, with no check against the DNA. TRBV21-1 is described as a pseudogene. This CDR3 spans 12 amino acids.